The entry that follows covers one T cell receptor beta chain sequence. Its antigen is unidentified. The method was immunoSEQ multiplex PCR; TCRdb's version includes in-frame clones alone and lacks a portion of them. The table includes tens of thousands of clones, around 30% detected once. The sample is drawn from a study of tumour-infiltrating T cells in Burkitt lymphoma. Study results and limitations: Several public clonotypes were shared across many Burkitt lymphoma patients.

This receptor was obtained from a human donor with Burkitt lymphoma. Sample: tumor tissue.

The CDR3 DNA reads as TGCGCCAGCAGCCCAACCTCAGGGAACACTGAAGCTTTCTTT. The encoded protein is CASSPTSGNTEAFF. This chain links TRBV5-1 with TRBJ1-1; D not resolved. This CDR3 comprises 14 residues. The V end lost 4 bases, the J end lost 1 base, and 11 bases lay between the germline ends. CDR1 and CDR2 (germline): SGHRS, YFSETQ.